This TCR beta chain originates from a study of blood T cell repertoires in COVID-19. The CDR3 is 15 amino acids. Trimming stripped 6 bases from V and 0 bases from J, with 12 bases between. Germline V gene data show CDR1 as SGHVS and CDR2 as FNYEAQ. Original handling: Amplification of reference gene primers provided the estimated nucleated cell counts. Generated by immunoSEQ multiplex PCR, the TCRdb table keeps only in-frame clones and is missing some. The V and J calls and clone size were taken over from that table, and D and trimming were inferred from the DNA. This table holds fewer than 400,000 clones, roughly 85% found once. Enrolled through a virtual design, the participants were between roughly 18 and 90 years of age and came from 24 US areas. This clone was picked up a small number of times.

The sequence came from a woman in her twenties or thirties who had been exposed to COVID-19. V gene TRBV7-6 combines with J gene TRBJ1-5; tentatively, D is TRBD1 (5 bases). Sequenced material: PBMCs or T cells enriched from blood (not recorded which). The CDR3 reads CASSSGTNSNQPQHF. In DNA form, the CDR3 reads TGTGCCAGCAGTTCCGGGACTAATAGCAATCAGCCCCAGCATTTT.